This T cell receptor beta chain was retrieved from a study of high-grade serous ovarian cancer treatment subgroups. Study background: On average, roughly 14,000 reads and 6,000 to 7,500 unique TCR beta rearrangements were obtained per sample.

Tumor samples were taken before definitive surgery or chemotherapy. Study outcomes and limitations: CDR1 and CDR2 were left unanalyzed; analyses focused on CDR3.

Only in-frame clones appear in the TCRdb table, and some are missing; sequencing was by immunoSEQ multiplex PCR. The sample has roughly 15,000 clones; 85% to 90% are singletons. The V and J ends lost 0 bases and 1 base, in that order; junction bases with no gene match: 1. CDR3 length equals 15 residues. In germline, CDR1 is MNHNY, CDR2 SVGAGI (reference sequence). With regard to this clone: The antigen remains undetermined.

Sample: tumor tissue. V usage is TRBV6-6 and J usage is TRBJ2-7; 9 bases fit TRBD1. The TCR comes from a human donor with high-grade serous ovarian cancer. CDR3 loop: CASSYSGQGSYEQYF. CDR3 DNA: TGTGCCAGCAGTTACTCAGGACAGGGGTCCTACGAGCAGTACTTC.